This TCR beta chain emerged from a study of Graves' ophthalmopathy and Graves' hyperthyroidism. This CDR3 region has 9 residues. Trimming cost V 6 bases and J 9 bases, with 5 bases left between them. CDR1 and CDR2 (germline): ENHRY, SYGVKD. The TCR beta CDR3 regions underwent amplification from RNA transcripts. RT-PCR was first run with HTBI primers, then multiplex PCR in a second round. TCRdb re-called the multiplex PCR reads through MiXCR, storing one row per CDR3 protein. The sample consists of over a million distinct CDR3 sequences, less than 45% of them appearing once. Details on this clonotype: The antigen is not known.

Other autoimmune diseases, uncontrolled infections, pregnancy and lactation each led to patient exclusion. Each diagnosis was determined on the basis of clinical symptoms, serum thyroxine, TRAb, thyroid ultrasound and orbital computed tomography. Study-level findings and limits: Classification of ophthalmopathy versus stable hyperthyroidism by a 13-signature model yielded around 90% sensitivity and roughly 81% specificity. Blood contained most expanded thyroid clonotypes exceeding 0.001 frequency.

The TCR comes from an adult man with Graves' hyperthyroidism. The chain carries TRBV10-3 and TRBJ2-5, with no clear D. Sample: peripheral blood or thyroid tissue (not recorded which). The CDR3 protein is CAISHSQYF. CDR3 bases: TGTGCCATCAGCCATTCCCAGTACTTC.